Each of the 25 T cell receptor beta chains below was sequenced from the same sample in a study of naive and memory T cell subsets. The beta constant-region primer was an equimolar mix of two oligonucleotides covering TRBC1 and TRBC2. Four rounds of PCR amplified the ligated cDNA using nested alpha and beta constant-region primers plus SP2. Via MiXCR, TCRdb re-called the UMI-ligation and nested PCR reads, giving one row per CDR3 protein. The table records about 34,000 distinct CDR3 sequences, approximately 17% of them present only once. Sequencing was done on a sample of effector memory CD4+ T cells from blood. The subset is: effector memory, CD45RA- CD27-. These receptors were obtained from a human donor in good health.

At least ten counts were recorded for this clonotype. V and J are TRBV11-2 and TRBJ1-2; weak D call: TRBD1 (5 bases). This CDR3 region has 14 residues. CDR1 and CDR2 from the germline V gene are SGHAT and FQNNGV. V was pared by 6 bases and J by 0 bases, with 11 bases between. The CDR3 is CASRGGIANYGYTF. The CDR3 bases are TGTGCCAGCAGGGGGGGGATAGCTAACTATGGCTACACCTTC. Full variable domain (remainder filled in from reference TRBV11-2 and TRBJ1-2): EAGVAQSPRYKIIEKRQSVAFWCNPISGHATLYWYQQILGQGPKLLIQFQNNGVVDDSQLPKDRFSAERLKGVDSTLKIQPAKLEDSAVYLCASRGGIANYGYTFGSGTRLTVV.

This clonotype has only a few counts. This sequence joins TRBV6-5 and TRBJ1-1; no clear D. This CDR3 has 15 residues. Trimming stripped 5 bases from V and 0 bases from J, with 13 bases between. Germline V gene sequence: CDR1 MNHEY, CDR2 SVGAGI. CDR3 in amino acids: CASSRVVQMNTEAFF. In DNA form, the CDR3 reads TGTGCCAGCAGTAGGGTGGTCCAGATGAACACTGAAGCTTTCTTT.

This clonotype was observed a handful of times. This chain uses TRBV29-1 with TRBJ2-7; D is perhaps TRBD1 (6 bases). Trimming stripped 6 bases from V and 6 bases from J, with 18 bases between. There are 13 residues in the CDR3. Germline CDR1 and CDR2: SQVTM and ANQGSEA. The CDR3 spells CSVGAYRDGEQYF. DNA of the CDR3: TGCAGCGTGGGGGCCTACCGTGATGGCGAGCAGTACTTC.

This clonotype has more than one count but fewer than ten. The rearrangement uses TRBV7-9 and TRBJ1-1; D remains ambiguous. Germline CDR1 SEHNR, CDR2 FQNEAQ (reference sequence). The CDR3 is 14 amino acids. Trimming took off 5 bases at V and 1 base at J, with 11 bases between the two ends. The DNA for the CDR3 is TGTGCCAGCAGCCTTGGCAGGTCGAACACTGAAGCTTTCTTT. Translated, it gives CASSLGRSNTEAFF. Variable domain in full (rest from reference TRBV7-9 and TRBJ1-1): DTGVSQNPRHKITKRGQNVTFRCDPISEHNRLYWYRQTLGQGPEFLTYFQNEAQLEKSRLLSDRFSAERPKGSFSTLEIQRTEQGDSAMYLCASSLGRSNTEAFFGQGTRLTVV.

The chain employs TRBV5-6 and TRBJ2-2, with TRBD2 matching 12 bases. Germline V gives CDR1 SGHDT, CDR2 YYEEEE. This CDR3 is built from 17 residues. V shed 0 bases, J shed 0 bases, and the junction held 0 bases outside the gene matches. The CDR3 spells CASSLGLAGANTGELFF. The CDR3 nucleotides are TGTGCCAGCAGCTTGGGACTAGCGGGAGCGAACACCGGGGAGCTGTTTTTT.

In this sample, this clonotype turned up a few times. The gene calls are TRBV30 and TRBJ2-7, with 11 nucleotides matching TRBD1. J was trimmed by 2 bases and V by 2 bases; bases with no gene match: 5. This CDR3 contains 15 residues. Germline V gives CDR1 GTSNPN, CDR2 SVGIG (reference sequence). CDR3 amino acids: CAWSRGQGATYEQYF. The DNA of the CDR3 is TGTGCCTGGAGTAGAGGACAGGGGGCGACCTACGAGCAGTACTTC.

This clonotype has more than one count but fewer than ten. The CDR3 spells CASSSGQGKGTEAFF. CDR3 coding DNA: TGCGCCAGCAGCTCCGGACAGGGGAAAGGCACTGAAGCTTTCTTT. The chain has TRBV5-1 and TRBJ1-1, with 9 bases fitting TRBD1. CDR1 and CDR2 from the germline V gene are SGHRS and YFSETQ. V gave up 3 bases and J gave up 4 bases; unmatched junction bases: 7. This CDR3 is built from 15 residues.

Ten or more counts support this clonotype. The rearrangement joins TRBV28 to TRBJ1-5; TRBD1 aligns across 8 bases. CDR1 is MDHEN, CDR2 SYDVKM, per germline. V lost 2 bases and J lost 7; bases outside the gene matches: 7. This CDR3 has 15 amino acids. This chain's CDR3 is CASSLRQGKGQPQHF. The CDR3 DNA sequence: TGTGCCAGCAGTTTACGACAGGGGAAAGGGCAGCCCCAGCATTTT.

The V call is TRBV4-3, the J call TRBJ2-3, with 7 bases lining up with TRBD2. The junction had 6 bases not matched to a gene; V was cut back by 0 bases and J by 0 bases. Germline CDR1 reads LGHNA; CDR2 reads YSLEER. The CDR3 runs to 17 residues. In DNA, the CDR3 is TGCGCCAGCAGCCAAGATTTGCGGGAGAGGAGCACAGATACGCAGTATTTT. Protein product: CASSQDLRERSTDTQYF.

This clonotype showed up just a few times. The gene calls are TRBV19 and TRBJ1-5, with 9 bases fitting TRBD1. CDR1 and CDR2 from the germline V gene are LNHDA and SQIVND (reference sequence). The CDR3 spans 19 residues. Trimming at V came to 8 bases and at J to 0 bases, leaving 17 bases not matched to a gene. CDR3 sequence (DNA): TGTGCCAGTGGGAAAGCGCACGGGACAGGGTATGTTAGCAATCAGCCCCAGCATTTT. It encodes CASGKAHGTGYVSNQPQHF. Combining the CDR3 with reference TRBV19 and TRBJ1-5 gives the whole variable domain DGGITQSPKYLFRKEGQNVTLSCEQNLNHDAMYWYRQDPGQGLRLIYYSQIVNDFQKGDIAEGYSVSREKKESFPLTVTSAQKNPTAFYLCASGKAHGTGYVSNQPQHFGDGTRLSIL.

This clonotype was recorded a few times. The V call is TRBV12-3 or TRBV12-4, the J call TRBJ1-1; D is possibly TRBD1 (5 bases). V was pared by 8 bases and J by 2 bases, with 15 bases between. The CDR3 totals 14 residues. CDR3 in DNA: TGTGCCAGCGGCCCGTATCAGGGTAACACTGAAGCTTTCTTT. It encodes CASGPYQGNTEAFF.

The J gene is TRBJ1-5, the V gene TRBV5-5, with D perhaps TRBD1 (6 bases). V lost 0 bases, J lost 4 bases, and 14 bases lay in between. The CDR3 extends over 16 amino acids. Germline CDR1 SGHKS, CDR2 YYEKEE (reference sequence). The CDR3 DNA reads as TGTGCCAGCAGCTTGGGAATGGGGGGGGCAAATCAGCCCCAGCATTTT. Amino acid sequence: CASSLGMGGANQPQHF. Full variable domain (missing parts from reference TRBV5-5 and TRBJ1-5): DAGVTQSPTHLIKTRGQQVTLRCSPISGHKSVSWYQQVLGQGPQFIFQYYEKEERGRGNFPDRFSARQFPNYSSELNVNALLLGDSALYLCASSLGMGGANQPQHFGDGTRLSIL.

In this sample, this clonotype turned up many times. V usage is TRBV5-1 and J usage is TRBJ1-5, with D tentatively TRBD1 (5 bases). Trimming removed 0 bases at V and 4 bases at J, with 5 bases between. The CDR3 consists of 13 residues. Per germline, CDR1 SGHRS and CDR2 YFSETQ. CDR3 nucleotide sequence: TGCGCCAGCAGCTTGGGACAGAATCAGCCCCAGCATTTT. It specifies CASSLGQNQPQHF.

This clonotype was counted only a few times. The chain couples TRBV5-1 to TRBJ2-5; 8 bases fit TRBD1. Germline V gene data show CDR1 as SGHRS and CDR2 as YFSETQ. This CDR3 region has 13 residues. The ends lost 6 bases at V and 4 bases at J; junction bases unmatched: 5. The CDR3 region is CASTSTGGETQYF. In DNA, the CDR3 is TGCGCCAGCACATCCACAGGGGGAGAGACCCAGTACTTC.

This clonotype was found once. The V and J genes are TRBV20-1 and TRBJ2-1, with D unresolved. Germline CDR1 is DFQATT and CDR2 is SNEGSKA (reference sequence). V dropped 1 base and J dropped 3 bases, with 16 bases sitting between them. This CDR3 is 16 amino acids long. The CDR3 DNA reads TGCAGTGCTAGAGGGGATGGGCGAAGGTTCTACAATGAGCAGTTCTTC. It specifies CSARGDGRRFYNEQFF.

This clonotype has at least ten counts. The chain carries TRBV20-1 and TRBJ1-6, with 11 positions matching TRBD1. Unmatched junction bases numbered 9, after V lost 4 bases and J lost 1 base. This CDR3 comprises 18 residues. CDR1 DFQATT and CDR2 SNEGSKA come from the germline V gene (reference sequence). The CDR3 DNA reads TGCAGTGCTATATTACCGGGACAGGGGGTGTCCTATAATTCACCCCTCCACTTT. Amino acid sequence: CSAILPGQGVSYNSPLHF.

The rearrangement links TRBV2 to TRBJ2-5, with no clear D. CDR1 is SNHLY, CDR2 FYNNEI, per germline. The CDR3 contains 14 residues. The V and J ends lost 4 bases and 4 bases respectively, with 13 bases between them. CDR3 protein: CASSAESLGETQYF. CDR3 sequence (DNA): TGTGCCAGCAGTGCGGAGTCGTTAGGAGAGACCCAGTACTTC.

This clonotype was observed a few times. The V gene is TRBV18, the J gene TRBJ1-1; D not certain. The CDR3 length is 14 residues. V lost 2 bases and J 1 base, leaving 8 bases between the germline ends. The V gene's germline CDR1 is KGHSH and CDR2 LQKENI. The CDR3 here is CASSPGESNTEAFF. The CDR3 DNA reads as TGTGCCAGCTCACCAGGGGAGTCGAACACTGAAGCTTTCTTT. The full variable domain, rest sourced from reference TRBV18 and TRBJ1-1, is NAGVMQNPRHLVRRRGQEARLRCSPMKGHSHVYWYRQLPEEGLKFMVYLQKENIIDESGMPKERFSAEFPKEGPSILRIQQVVRGDSAAYFCASSPGESNTEAFFGQGTRLTVV.

The chain employs TRBV6-2 or TRBV6-3 and TRBJ1-5, with a tentative D call TRBD1 (5 bases). Germline V gene data show CDR1 as MNHEY and CDR2 as SVGEGT. V lost 6 bases and J lost 5, with 23 bases in between. CDR3 length equals 17 residues. For the CDR3, the DNA is TGTGCCAGCAGCAATCCGACCATCCGGGACGGATATCAGCCCCAGCATTTT. Translated, it gives CASSNPTIRDGYQPQHF.

The chain is built from TRBV11-3 and TRBJ1-1, with a weak D call TRBD1 (6 bases). Looked up from germline, CDR1 is SGHNT and CDR2 is YENEEA. The CDR3 sequence is 13 residues long. V was clipped by 1 base and J by 6 bases, with 9 bases between them. CDR3 amino acids: CASSLVGGSEAFF. The CDR3 nucleotides are TGTGCCAGCAGCTTAGTAGGGGGGTCTGAAGCTTTCTTT.

This chain uses TRBV20-1 with TRBJ2-7; 9 bases are shared with TRBD2. V was pared by 5 bases and J by 2 bases, with 4 bases of the junction left unmatched. Germline-derived CDR1 and CDR2 are DFQATT and SNEGSKA (reference sequence). The CDR3 runs to 13 residues. CDR3: CSAPLAGTYEQYF. CDR3 bases: TGCAGTGCTCCCCTAGCGGGGACCTACGAGCAGTACTTC.

This clonotype was counted a few times. The chain uses TRBV29-1 and TRBJ2-7; 7 nucleotides align to TRBD2. The V segment lost 7 bases and the J segment 3 bases; nucleotides outside the gene matches: 6. The CDR3 sequence is 12 residues long. From germline, CDR1 is SQVTM and CDR2 ANQGSEA. The CDR3 protein is CSAGAGLYEQYF. As DNA, the CDR3 is TGCAGCGCAGGAGCGGGGCTCTACGAGCAGTACTTC.

In its sample, this clonotype is medium-sized. This rearrangement joins TRBV7-9 to TRBJ2-1; D is ambiguous. With 4 bases removed from V and 11 bases from J, the gap between germline ends came to 3 bases. CDR3 length equals 9 residues. Germline V gene lookup returns CDR1 SEHNR and CDR2 FQNEAQ (reference sequence). The CDR3 region has the DNA TGTGCCAGCAGCTCTCAGCAGTTCTTC. Amino acids: CASSSQQFF.

This clonotype appeared many times. The rearrangement links TRBV10-3 to TRBJ2-3, with 9 bases that match TRBD2. This CDR3 has 20 amino acids. Germline V gives CDR1 ENHRY, CDR2 SYGVKD. V lost 2 bases, J lost 0 bases, and 15 bases stayed unmatched. Written as DNA, the CDR3 is TGTGCCATCAGTGAGGTGGCTAGCGGGAAGCCGAAGGCTAGCACAGATACGCAGTATTTT. Protein product: CAISEVASGKPKASTDTQYF.

The chain combines TRBV20-1 with TRBJ2-4, with 7 bases fitting TRBD1. The germline CDR1 and CDR2 sequences are DFQATT and SNEGSKA (reference sequence). The length of the CDR3 is 14 residues. With V trimmed by 3 bases and J by 1 base, 3 bases remained unmatched. The CDR3 DNA sequence: TGCAGTGCTAGGAAGACAGGGGCCAAAAACATTCAGTACTTC. It yields the protein CSARKTGAKNIQYF.